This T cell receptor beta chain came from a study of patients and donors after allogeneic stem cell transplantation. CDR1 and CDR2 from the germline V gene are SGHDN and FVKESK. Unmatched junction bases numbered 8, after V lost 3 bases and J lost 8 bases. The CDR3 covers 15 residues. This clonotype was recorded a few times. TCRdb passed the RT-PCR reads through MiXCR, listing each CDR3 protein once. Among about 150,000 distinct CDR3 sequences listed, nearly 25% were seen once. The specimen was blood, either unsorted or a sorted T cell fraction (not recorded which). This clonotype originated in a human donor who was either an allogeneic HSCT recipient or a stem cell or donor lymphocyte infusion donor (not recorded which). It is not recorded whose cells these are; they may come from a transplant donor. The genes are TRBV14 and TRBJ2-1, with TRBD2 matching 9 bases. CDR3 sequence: CASSQLAGPGDEQFF. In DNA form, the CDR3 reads TGTGCCAGCAGCCAGCTAGCGGGACCGGGGGATGAGCAGTTCTTC.